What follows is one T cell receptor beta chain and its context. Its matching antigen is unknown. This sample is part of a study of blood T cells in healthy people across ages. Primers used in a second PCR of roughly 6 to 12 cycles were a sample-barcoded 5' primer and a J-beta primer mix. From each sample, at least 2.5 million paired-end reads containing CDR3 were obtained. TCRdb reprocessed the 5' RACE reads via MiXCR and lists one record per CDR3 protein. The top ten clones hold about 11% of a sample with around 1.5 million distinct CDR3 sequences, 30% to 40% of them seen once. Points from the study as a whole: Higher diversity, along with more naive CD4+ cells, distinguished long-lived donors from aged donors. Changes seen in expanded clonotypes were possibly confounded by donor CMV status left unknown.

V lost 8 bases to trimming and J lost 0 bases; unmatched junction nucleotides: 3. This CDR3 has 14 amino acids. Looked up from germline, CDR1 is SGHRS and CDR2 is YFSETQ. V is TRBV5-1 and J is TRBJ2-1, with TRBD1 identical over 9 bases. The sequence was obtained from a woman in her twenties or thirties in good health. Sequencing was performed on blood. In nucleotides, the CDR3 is TGCGCCAGTGAGACAGGGGGCTCCTACAATGAGCAGTTCTTC. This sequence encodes CASETGGSYNEQFF.